This T cell receptor beta chain was sequenced for a study of cytomegalovirus exposure and HLA in healthy donors. The germline V gene has CDR1 MNHNS and CDR2 SASEGT. The length of the CDR3 is 12 residues. V lost 2 bases and J 12 bases, leaving 11 bases between the germline ends. Primers: 60 Vbeta forward and 13 Jbeta reverse. Clones were read by immunoSEQ multiplex PCR, and TCRdb kept only the in-frame ones, dropping some. The sample is made up of over 90,000 clones, and the top ten hold roughly 3.5% of it. The clonotype comes from a man aged 35 to 55 in good health and CMV-seronegative. The J gene is TRBJ2-1, the V gene TRBV6-1, with D uncertain. The source material was PBMCs. The chain's CDR3 is CASSEWRIGQFF. In DNA, the CDR3 is TGTGCCAGCAGTGAATGGCGGATCGGGCAGTTCTTC.